These T cell receptor beta chains were read from a single sample in a study of OX40 agonist ivuxolimab in advanced cancers. Sequencing was performed with immunoSEQ multiplex PCR; in TCRdb, only in-frame clones are kept and a portion is missing. The table lists about 81,000 clones, around 89% of them singletons. The sample here was CD4+ or CD8+ T cells sorted from blood, taken in a trial of the OX40 agonist ivuxolimab. The receptors stem from an adult with an advanced solid tumor such as melanoma, head and neck, liver or kidney cancer. CDR3s include the opening cysteine and the closing phenylalanine or tryptophan. The order of the fields is D gene, V gene, J gene, clone size, CDR3 DNA, CDR3 protein. A D gene is named only where the DNA matches it firmly. Some rows have no size entry. The others give once, few or many, or a class for an expanded clone.

NA,TRBV6-4,TRBJ2-7,NA,TGTGCCAGCAGTGATGGGATTACCGAGCAGTACTTC,CASSDGITEQYF
NA,TRBV5-4,TRBJ2-3,NA,TGTGCCAGCAGCTTCCGGGCTAGTGACACAGATACGCAGTATTTT,CASSFRASDTDTQYF
NA,TRBV11-2,TRBJ2-7,NA,TGTGCCAGCAGCTTAGGTCTCTTCTCCTACGAGCAGTACTTC,CASSLGLFSYEQYF
NA,TRBV7-8,TRBJ1-5,NA,TGTGCCAGCAGCCTGGACGGTAGCAATCAGCCCCAGCATTTT,CASSLDGSNQPQHF
NA,TRBV29-1,TRBJ2-7,NA,TGCAGCGTTGCCGGGGAACCCTACGAGCAGTACTTC,CSVAGEPYEQYF
NA,TRBV19,TRBJ1-5,NA,TGTGCCAGTAGTATAGATCAACGCAATCAGCCCCAGCATTTT,CASSIDQRNQPQHF
NA,TRBV5-6,TRBJ1-6,NA,TGTGCCAGCAGCCGCCGGCCGAGGGACGGGTCCCTCCACTTT,CASSRRPRDGSLHF
NA,TRBV11-1,TRBJ2-2,NA,TGTGCCAGCAGCCTGTGGAGGAACACCGGGGAGCTGTTTTTT,CASSLWRNTGELFF
NA,TRBV4-2,TRBJ2-3,NA,TGTGCCAGCAGCCAATTAGTGGGGGAGGCAGATACGCAGTATTTT,CASSQLVGEADTQYF
TRBD1,TRBV4-3,TRBJ1-2,NA,TGCGCCAGCAGCCCGGTCGGGGGGGACAGGATAAACTATGGCTACACCTTC,CASSPVGGDRINYGYTF
NA,TRBV7-7,TRBJ2-3,NA,TGTGCCAGCAGCTTAGACGCGGGAGATACGCAGTATTTT,CASSLDAGDTQYF
NA,TRBV6-5,TRBJ2-7,NA,TGTGCCAGCAGGCAACGGGGAGAGCAGTACTTC,CASRQRGEQYF
NA,TRBV2,TRBJ2-7,NA,TGTGCCAGCATCAAGGGACCCTACGAGCAGTACTTC,CASIKGPYEQYF
TRBD1,TRBV18,TRBJ1-1,NA,TGTGCCAGCTCACCTTCCGGGACAGTGGATCCTGAAGCTTTCTTT,CASSPSGTVDPEAFF
NA,TRBV11-2,TRBJ1-2,few,TGTGCCAGCGGGGCTAGCTATGGCTACACCTTC,CASGASYGYTF
NA,TRBV5-4,TRBJ1-2,NA,TGTGCCAGCAGCTTGGAGGGGCACAACTATGGCTACACCTTC,CASSLEGHNYGYTF
TRBD1,TRBV7-2,TRBJ1-2,NA,TGTGCCAGCAGTCAACAGGGGGTAGAAGGAGGCTACACCTTC,CASSQQGVEGGYTF
NA,TRBV7-9,TRBJ1-1,NA,TGTGCCAGCAGCTGGGGATGGGACATGAACACTGAAGCTTTCTTT,CASSWGWDMNTEAFF
TRBD1,TRBV27,TRBJ2-3,NA,TGTGCCAGCACCCAGGGACAGGGTATAGATACGCAGTATTTT,CASTQGQGIDTQYF
NA,TRBV10-1,TRBJ2-5,NA,TGCGCCAGCAGTGAGGTTCCCACTACAGGGGAGACCCAGTACTTC,CASSEVPTTGETQYF
NA,TRBV28,TRBJ2-5,NA,TGTGCCAGCAGTTTATCAGGGCAAGAGACCCAGTACTTC,CASSLSGQETQYF
NA,TRBV27,TRBJ2-1,NA,TGTGCCAGCAGTTTAAGCCCCTACAATGAGCAGTTCTTC,CASSLSPYNEQFF
NA,TRBV28,TRBJ2-3,NA,TGTGCCAGCACCTGGGGGAGTCCAGATACGCAGTATTTT,CASTWGSPDTQYF